A selection of T cell receptor beta chains follows, all from one sample in a study of shared clonotypes between healthy human individuals. Sequencing used immunoSEQ multiplex PCR; TCRdb keeps in-frame clones, though not all of them. Among roughly 1,800,000 clones listed, about 95% were seen once. Sequenced: naive CD8+ T cells sorted from blood. Every receptor here comes from a man between 18 and 35 years old in good health. Each CDR3 is given with its conserved first and last residue.

v_call: TRBV15; cdr3_aa: CATAGGLYQPQHF
v_call: TRBV4-1; cdr3_aa: CASSQVQVSNQPQHF
v_call: TRBV9; cdr3_aa: CASSGSIPGELFF
v_call: TRBV9; cdr3_aa: CASSVVVGATEAFF
v_call: TRBV19; cdr3_aa: CASSITYRGLLRGDPSYEQYF
v_call: TRBV7-6; cdr3_aa: CASSPGGTLSYEQYF
v_call: TRBV4-1; cdr3_aa: CASSPPGGGGSEETQYF
v_call: TRBV9; cdr3_aa: CASSVTAGTSYEQYF
v_call: TRBV25-1; cdr3_aa: CASSIAAYEQYF
v_call: TRBV7-3; cdr3_aa: CASSPPPGQVGEQYF
v_call: TRBV30; cdr3_aa: CAWSVSGGYEQYF
v_call: TRBV5-6; cdr3_aa: CASSLGGANSPLHF
v_call: TRBV27; cdr3_aa: CASSQTLHRETQYF
v_call: TRBV6-5; cdr3_aa: CASSYLWGADGYTF
v_call: TRBV11-3; cdr3_aa: CASSPMGAGDTQYF
v_call: TRBV6-5; cdr3_aa: CASSYGDYNEQFF
v_call: TRBV11-2; cdr3_aa: CASSSGLPYEQYF
v_call: TRBV4-1; cdr3_aa: CASSHSKTNTGELFF
v_call: TRBV27; cdr3_aa: CASRPRGAYNEQFF
v_call: TRBV11-2; cdr3_aa: CASSFQVYNEQFF
v_call: TRBV7-2; cdr3_aa: CASSIAGGNSPLHF
v_call: TRBV27; cdr3_aa: CASSLLGNEQFF
v_call: TRBV5-8; cdr3_aa: CASSPLQPTRYNEQFF